This T cell receptor (beta chain) emerged from a study of T cell changes during pregnancy in multiple sclerosis. Germline CDR1 reads KGHSH; CDR2 reads LQKENI. J lost 0 bases, V lost 5 bases, and 1 base had no gene match. This CDR3 contains 14 residues. The assay was immunoSEQ multiplex PCR, and TCRdb's table has in-frame clones only and misses some. The data contain approximately 130,000 clones, about 96% of them singletons. The material sequenced was peripheral blood, taken after pregnancy. This TCR derives from a female donor with multiple sclerosis, enrolled in a pregnancy study. The chain employs TRBV18 and TRBJ1-3; 7 nucleotides line up with TRBD1. The CDR3 spells CASSRDSSGNTIYF. DNA of the CDR3: TGTGCCAGCTCAAGGGACAGCTCTGGAAACACCATATATTTT.